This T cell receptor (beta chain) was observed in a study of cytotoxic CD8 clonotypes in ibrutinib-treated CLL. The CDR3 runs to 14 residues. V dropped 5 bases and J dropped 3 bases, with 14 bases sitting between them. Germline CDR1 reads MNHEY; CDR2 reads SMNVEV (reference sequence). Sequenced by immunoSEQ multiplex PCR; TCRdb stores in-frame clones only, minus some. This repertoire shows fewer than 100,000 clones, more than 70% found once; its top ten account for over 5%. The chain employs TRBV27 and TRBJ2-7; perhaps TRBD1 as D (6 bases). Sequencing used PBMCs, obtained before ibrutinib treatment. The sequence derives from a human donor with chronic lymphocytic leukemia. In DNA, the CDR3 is TGTGCCAGCAGTAAACAGGGATCGGACTACGAGCAGTACTTC. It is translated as CASSKQGSDYEQYF.